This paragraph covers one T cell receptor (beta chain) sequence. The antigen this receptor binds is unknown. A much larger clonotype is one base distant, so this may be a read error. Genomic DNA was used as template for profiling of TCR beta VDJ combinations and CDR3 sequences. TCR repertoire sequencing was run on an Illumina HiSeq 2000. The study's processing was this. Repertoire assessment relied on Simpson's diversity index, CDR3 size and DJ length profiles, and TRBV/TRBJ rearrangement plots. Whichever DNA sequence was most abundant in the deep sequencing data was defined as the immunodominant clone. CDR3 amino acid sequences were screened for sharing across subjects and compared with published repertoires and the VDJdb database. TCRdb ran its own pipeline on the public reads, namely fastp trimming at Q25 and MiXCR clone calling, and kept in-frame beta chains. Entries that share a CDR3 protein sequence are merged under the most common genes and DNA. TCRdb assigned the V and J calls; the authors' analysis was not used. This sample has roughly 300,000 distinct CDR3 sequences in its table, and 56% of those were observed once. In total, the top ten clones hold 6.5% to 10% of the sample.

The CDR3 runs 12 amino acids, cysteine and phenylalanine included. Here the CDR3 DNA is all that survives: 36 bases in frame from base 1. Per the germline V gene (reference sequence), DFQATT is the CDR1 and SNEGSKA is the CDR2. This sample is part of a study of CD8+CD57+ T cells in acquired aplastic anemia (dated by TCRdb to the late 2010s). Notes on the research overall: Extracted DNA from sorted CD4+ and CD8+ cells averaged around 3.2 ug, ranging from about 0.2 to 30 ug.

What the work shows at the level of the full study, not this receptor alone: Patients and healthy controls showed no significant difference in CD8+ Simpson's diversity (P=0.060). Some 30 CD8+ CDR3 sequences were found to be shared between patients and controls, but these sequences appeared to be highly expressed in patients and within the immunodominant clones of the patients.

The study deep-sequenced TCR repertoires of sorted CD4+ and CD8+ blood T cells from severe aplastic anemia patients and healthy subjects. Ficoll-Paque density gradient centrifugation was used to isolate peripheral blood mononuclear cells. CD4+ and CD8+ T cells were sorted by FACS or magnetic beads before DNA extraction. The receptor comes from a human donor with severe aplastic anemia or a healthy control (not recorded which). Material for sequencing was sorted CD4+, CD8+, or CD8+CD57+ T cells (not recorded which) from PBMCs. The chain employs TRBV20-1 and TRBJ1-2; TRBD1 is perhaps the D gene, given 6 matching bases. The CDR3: CRGQKYNYGYTF. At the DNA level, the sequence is TGCAGAGGACAGAAATATAACTATGGCTACACCTTC.